This record covers a single TCR beta chain. This sample is drawn from a study of blood T cell repertoires in COVID-19. Overall study: Acute and convalescent COVID-19 specimens originated in the United States, Italy and Spain.

In the original workflow: Reference gene primer amplification in the assay estimated nucleated cell counts. TCRdb's table, derived via immunoSEQ multiplex PCR, lists solely in-frame clones and lacks some. That table furnishes V, J and clone size, whereas the DNA furnished D and trimming. The sample includes about 92,000 clones, over 75% seen only once; the top ten take 9.5% to 15%. Germline-derived CDR1 and CDR2 are SGDLS and YYNGEE. The CDR3 covers 14 residues. Trimming shortened V by 0 bases and J by 2 bases, and 9 bases separated the two germline ends. This TCR came from a human donor in a cohort sampled during active COVID-19. Sequencing was done on a sample of peripheral blood. This rearrangement joins TRBV9 to TRBJ2-7, with D uncertain. CDR3 amino acids: CASSVELPPYEQYF. In nucleotides, the CDR3 is TGTGCCAGCAGCGTAGAACTACCCCCCTACGAGCAGTACTTC.